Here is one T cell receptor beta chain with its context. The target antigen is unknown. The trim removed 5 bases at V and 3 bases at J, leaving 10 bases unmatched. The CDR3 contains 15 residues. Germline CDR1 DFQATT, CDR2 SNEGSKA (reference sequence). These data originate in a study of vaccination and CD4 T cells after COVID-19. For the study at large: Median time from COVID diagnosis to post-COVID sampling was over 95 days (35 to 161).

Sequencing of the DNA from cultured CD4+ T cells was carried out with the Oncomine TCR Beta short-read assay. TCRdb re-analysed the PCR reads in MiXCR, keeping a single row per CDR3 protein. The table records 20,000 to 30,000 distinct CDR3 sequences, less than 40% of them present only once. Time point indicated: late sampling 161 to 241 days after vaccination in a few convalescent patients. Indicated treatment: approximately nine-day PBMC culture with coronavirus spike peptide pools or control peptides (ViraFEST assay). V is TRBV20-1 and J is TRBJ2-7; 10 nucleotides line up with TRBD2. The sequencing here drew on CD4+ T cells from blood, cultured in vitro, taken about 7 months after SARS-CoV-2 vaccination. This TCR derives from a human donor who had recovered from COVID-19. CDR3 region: CSAEKGLAEYYEQYF. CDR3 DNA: TGCAGTGCTGAGAAAGGACTAGCGGAATACTACGAGCAGTACTTC.